Given below is one T cell receptor beta chain in context. This sample is part of a study of blood T cell repertoires in COVID-19. Study information: Acute and convalescent COVID-19 samples came from the United States, Italy and Spain. PBMCs, B-cell-depleted T cells, or T cells provided the cDNA or gDNA that made up the material.

Authors' processing steps: By means of reference gene primer amplification, nucleated cell counts were estimated. The protocol was immunoSEQ multiplex PCR, while the TCRdb copy is restricted to in-frame clones and leaves out a portion. Clone size and V and J calls were adopted from that table, with D and trimming inferred from the DNA. The repertoire includes 180,000 or so clones, more than 75% of them detected once, and 15% to 20% sits in the top ten. Per the germline V gene, CDR1 is MNHNS and CDR2 is SASEGT. The V gene end was trimmed by 2 bases and the J gene end by 7 bases; junction bases not matched to a gene: 3. The CDR3 sequence is 13 residues long.

This sequence joins TRBV6-1 and TRBJ2-5; TRBD2 matches at 8 bases. Material for sequencing was peripheral blood. This TCR came from a person aged 65 to 85 with COVID-19, enrolled during active disease. CDR3 protein: CASSERGGGTQYF. Here the CDR3 DNA reads TGTGCCAGCAGTGAACGGGGGGGCGGGACCCAGTACTTC.